One sample yielded the 5 T cell receptor beta chains listed below, sequenced in a study of cytomegalovirus exposure and HLA in healthy donors. Libraries were prepared by immunoSEQ multiplex PCR; TCRdb keeps only in-frame clonotypes and omits some of them. The data show more than 200,000 clones, 90% seen once. Sequencing was performed on PBMCs. The origin of the receptors is a woman aged 30 to 39 in good health and CMV-seronegative.

The chain joins TRBV7-3 to TRBJ2-7, with 7 bases that match TRBD2. This CDR3 is 15 amino acids long. The germline V gene has CDR1 SGHTA and CDR2 FQGTGA. V lost 2 bases to trimming and J lost 2 bases; unmatched junction nucleotides: 6. This CDR3 reads CASSLVGGSPYEQYF. The CDR3 nucleotides are TGTGCCAGCAGCTTAGTGGGCGGGAGTCCCTACGAGCAGTACTTC.

The chain uses TRBV5-1 and TRBJ1-2, with TRBD1 as a possible D gene (5 bases). V dropped 4 bases and J dropped 3 bases, with 19 bases sitting between them. Looked up from germline, CDR1 is SGHRS and CDR2 is YFSETQ. The CDR3 has 16 residues. CDR3 nucleotides: TGCGCCAGCAGCCCAAGGGGTGGGAGGCAGGACTATGGCTACACCTTC. Translating it yields CASSPRGGRQDYGYTF.

The V call is TRBV5-4, the J call TRBJ2-1; D ambiguous. Germline CDR1 is SGHNT and CDR2 is YYREEE (reference sequence). V lost 4 bases to trimming and J lost 5 bases, with 4 bases between them. This CDR3 is built from 11 residues. Here the CDR3 reads CASSRNNEQFF. The CDR3 region has the DNA TGTGCCAGCAGCAGGAACAATGAGCAGTTCTTC. The complete variable domain, with remaining parts taken from reference TRBV5-4 and TRBJ2-1, reads ETGVTQSPTHLIKTRGQQVTLRCSSQSGHNTVSWYQQALGQGPQFIFQYYREEENGRGNFPPRFSGLQFPNYSSELNVNALELDDSALYLCASSRNNEQFFGPGTRLTVL.

This chain joins TRBV19 and TRBJ2-1, with no clear D. V dropped 3 bases and J dropped 0 bases, with 12 bases sitting between them. The CDR3 spans 16 residues. Germline V lookup: CDR1 LNHDA, CDR2 SQIVND (reference sequence). The CDR3 spells CASSMLIQGSYNEQFF. The CDR3, as DNA: TGTGCCAGTAGTATGCTCATTCAAGGCTCCTACAATGAGCAGTTCTTC.

This chain connects TRBV7-2 to TRBJ2-5, with TRBD2 identical over 15 bases. CDR1 is SGHTA and CDR2 is FQGNSA in the germline V gene. The J segment lost 6 bases and the V segment lost 5 bases, leaving 7 bases of the junction unmatched. The CDR3 totals 16 residues. In DNA, the CDR3 is TGTGCCAGCAGCCTCGGACTAGCGGGAGGGACGAAGACCCAGTACTTC. This sequence encodes CASSLGLAGGTKTQYF. The full variable domain, in which reference TRBV7-2 and TRBJ2-5 provide the parts outside the CDR3, is GAGVSQSPSNKVTEKGKDVELRCDPISGHTALYWYRQSLGQGLEFLIYFQGNSAPDKSGLPSDRFSAERTGGSVSTLTIQRTQQEDSAVYLCASSLGLAGGTKTQYFGPGTRLLVL.